This entry is about one T cell receptor beta chain. This record comes from a study of T cell changes during pregnancy in multiple sclerosis. The V end was cut by 4 bases, the J end by 5 bases, with 14 bases between. CDR1 is LNHDA, CDR2 SQIVND, per germline (reference sequence). This CDR3 region has 14 residues. Using immunoSEQ multiplex PCR, the repertoire was profiled, and TCRdb retains in-frame clones only, with some absent. The sample holds fewer than 20,000 clones, over 75% seen once. The gene calls are TRBV19 and TRBJ1-2, with D uncertain. The receptor comes from a female donor in good health, enrolled as a control in a pregnancy study. The starting material was CD8+ T cells from peripheral blood mononuclear cells, obtained after pregnancy. Written as DNA, the CDR3 is TGTGCCAGTAGTAGCCCGGGGTTAAGTTATGGCTACACCTTC. This gives the protein CASSSPGLSYGYTF.